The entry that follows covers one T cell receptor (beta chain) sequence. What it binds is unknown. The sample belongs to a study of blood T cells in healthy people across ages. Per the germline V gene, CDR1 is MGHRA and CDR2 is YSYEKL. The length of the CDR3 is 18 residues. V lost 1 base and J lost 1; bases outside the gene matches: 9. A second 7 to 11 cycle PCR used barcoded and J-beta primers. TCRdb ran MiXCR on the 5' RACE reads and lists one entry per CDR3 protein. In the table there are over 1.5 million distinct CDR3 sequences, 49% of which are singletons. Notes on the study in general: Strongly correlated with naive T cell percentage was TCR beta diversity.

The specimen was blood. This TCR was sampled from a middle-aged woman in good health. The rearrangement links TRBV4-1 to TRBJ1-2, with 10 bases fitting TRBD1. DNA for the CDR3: TGCGCCAGCAGCCAAGCTCGGACAGGGGGGACTGTTAACTATGGCTACACCTTC. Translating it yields CASSQARTGGTVNYGYTF.